This T cell receptor beta chain emerged from a study of PD-1 blockade in classical Hodgkin lymphoma. V was clipped by 6 bases and J by 0 bases; unmatched bases: 8. The germline V gene encodes CDR1 KGHSH and CDR2 LQKENI. CDR3 length equals 16 residues. The protocol was immunoSEQ multiplex PCR, while the TCRdb copy is restricted to in-frame clones and leaves out a portion. The table lists 20,000 or so clones, roughly 85% of them singletons. This sample's time point: cycle 4 day 1 (C4D1), after 6 weeks of nivolumab. Every single patient, without exception, relapsed after autologous stem cell transplantation, and brentuximab vedotin exposure varied. Magnetic depletion of unwanted cells isolated CD4+ T cells from thawed PBMCs.

The chain employs TRBV18 and TRBJ2-7; TRBD2 matches 10 bases. The source is a human donor with classical Hodgkin lymphoma. The sequencing here drew on CD4+ T cells from blood, taken before the fourth cycle of nivolumab. The CDR3 DNA sequence: TGTGCCAGCTCGCCCCTACTAGCGGGGCCCTCCTACGAGCAGTACTTC. It encodes CASSPLLAGPSYEQYF.